This is a list of T cell receptor beta chains from one sample in a study of shared clonotypes between healthy human individuals. Data came from immunoSEQ multiplex PCR; TCRdb stores just in-frame clones and leaves some out. The sample records roughly 2,000,000 clones, roughly 95% being singletons. The sample comprised naive CD8+ T cells sorted from blood. The source of these receptors is a man between 18 and 35 years old in good health. The CDR3 runs from the conserved cysteine through the conserved F or W. The order of the fields is clone size, CDR3 length, D gene, V gene, J gene, CDR3 protein, CDR3 DNA. D genes are given only for firm matches. Rows may omit the clone size; those that give it use once, few, many or a size class.

abundance: .; len: 16; d_gene: TRBD1; v_gene: TRBV14; j_gene: TRBJ1-4; CDR3aa: CASSQGFGQGDEKLFF; CDR3nt: TGTGCCAGCAGCCAAGGATTTGGACAGGGGGATGAAAAACTGTTTTTT
abundance: .; len: 17; d_gene: TRBD2; v_gene: TRBV5-1; j_gene: TRBJ2-7; CDR3aa: CASSPRLAGGPMKEQYF; CDR3nt: TGCGCCAGCAGCCCTCGACTAGCGGGAGGGCCTATGAAAGAGCAGTACTTC
abundance: .; len: 16; d_gene: .; v_gene: TRBV9; j_gene: TRBJ2-3; CDR3aa: CASSVEVGGGSDTQYF; CDR3nt: TGTGCCAGCAGCGTAGAGGTGGGAGGGGGCTCAGATACGCAGTATTTT
abundance: .; len: 15; d_gene: TRBD1; v_gene: TRBV9; j_gene: TRBJ2-7; CDR3aa: CASSGGHGTAFEQYF; CDR3nt: TGTGCCAGCAGCGGGGGCCACGGGACAGCTTTCGAGCAGTACTTC
abundance: .; len: 15; d_gene: .; v_gene: TRBV7-2; j_gene: TRBJ1-4; CDR3aa: CASSSAPGGYEKLFF; CDR3nt: TGTGCCAGCAGCTCCGCTCCGGGGGGGTACGAAAAACTGTTTTTT
abundance: .; len: 12; d_gene: .; v_gene: TRBV9; j_gene: TRBJ2-7; CDR3aa: CASNQGLGEQYF; CDR3nt: TGTGCCAGCAACCAGGGTTTAGGCGAGCAGTACTTC
abundance: .; len: 17; d_gene: TRBD2; v_gene: TRBV7-9; j_gene: TRBJ2-3; CDR3aa: CASSPRLAGVLPDTQYF; CDR3nt: TGTGCCAGCAGCCCCCGACTAGCGGGAGTACTGCCAGATACGCAGTATTTT
abundance: few; len: 18; d_gene: .; v_gene: TRBV5-8; j_gene: TRBJ1-6; CDR3aa: CASSLATHTGPYNSPLHF; CDR3nt: TGTGCCAGCAGCTTGGCCACGCATACAGGGCCTTATAATTCACCCCTCCACTTT
abundance: .; len: 13; d_gene: .; v_gene: TRBV7-6; j_gene: TRBJ1-3; CDR3aa: CASTEVYGNTIYF; CDR3nt: TGTGCCAGCACCGAGGTTTATGGAAACACCATATATTTT
abundance: .; len: 14; d_gene: .; v_gene: TRBV6-1; j_gene: TRBJ2-7; CDR3aa: CASSEIFNDEEQYF; CDR3nt: TGTGCCAGCAGTGAAATATTTAATGATGAAGAGCAGTACTTC
abundance: .; len: 15; d_gene: .; v_gene: TRBV13; j_gene: TRBJ2-1; CDR3aa: CASSFASNSYNEQFF; CDR3nt: TGTGCCAGCAGCTTCGCTAGCAACTCCTACAATGAGCAGTTCTTC
abundance: few; len: 13; d_gene: .; v_gene: TRBV27; j_gene: TRBJ1-4; CDR3aa: CASSSNRVSELFF; CDR3nt: TGTGCCAGCAGTTCGAACAGGGTCTCAGAACTGTTTTTT
abundance: .; len: 16; d_gene: .; v_gene: TRBV27; j_gene: TRBJ2-7; CDR3aa: CASSFSSGVFVYEQYF; CDR3nt: TGTGCCAGCAGTTTTAGTTCGGGAGTCTTCGTCTACGAGCAGTACTTC
abundance: .; len: 14; d_gene: .; v_gene: TRBV27; j_gene: TRBJ1-5; CDR3aa: CASRLGGSGQPQHF; CDR3nt: TGTGCCAGCCGCCTAGGGGGTTCAGGTCAGCCCCAGCATTTT
abundance: .; len: 14; d_gene: .; v_gene: TRBV5-6; j_gene: TRBJ1-6; CDR3aa: CASRPSSYNSPLHF; CDR3nt: TGTGCCAGCAGGCCTAGCTCCTATAATTCACCCCTCCACTTT
abundance: .; len: 14; d_gene: TRBD1; v_gene: TRBV27; j_gene: TRBJ2-7; CDR3aa: CASSSTTGAYEQYF; CDR3nt: TGTGCCAGCAGTTCGACGACAGGGGCCTACGAGCAGTACTTC
abundance: .; len: 14; d_gene: TRBD1; v_gene: TRBV6-5; j_gene: TRBJ2-5; CDR3aa: CASSIGGPQETQYF; CDR3nt: TGTGCCAGCAGCATAGGGGGCCCCCAAGAGACCCAGTACTTC
abundance: .; len: 16; d_gene: TRBD1; v_gene: TRBV28; j_gene: TRBJ2-5; CDR3aa: CASSSLMRGTVETQYF; CDR3nt: TGTGCCAGCAGTTCCCTAATGAGAGGGACAGTTGAGACCCAGTACTTC
abundance: .; len: 14; d_gene: .; v_gene: TRBV4-1; j_gene: TRBJ2-7; CDR3aa: CASSQADRNYEQYF; CDR3nt: TGCGCCAGCAGCCAAGCCGACCGGAACTACGAGCAGTACTTC
abundance: .; len: 15; d_gene: TRBD2; v_gene: TRBV4-3; j_gene: TRBJ2-1; CDR3aa: CASSQFSGGSNEQFF; CDR3nt: TGCGCCAGCAGCCAATTTAGCGGGGGCTCCAATGAGCAGTTCTTC
abundance: .; len: 14; d_gene: .; v_gene: TRBV5-6; j_gene: TRBJ2-1; CDR3aa: CASSFRTEYNEQFF; CDR3nt: TGTGCCAGCAGCTTTCGGACGGAGTACAATGAGCAGTTCTTC
abundance: .; len: 14; d_gene: TRBD2; v_gene: TRBV9; j_gene: TRBJ2-1; CDR3aa: CASSESGGWDEQFF; CDR3nt: TGTGCCAGCAGCGAGAGCGGGGGGTGGGATGAGCAGTTCTTC
abundance: few; len: 13; d_gene: TRBD1; v_gene: TRBV27; j_gene: TRBJ2-7; CDR3aa: CASSLGTGFEQYF; CDR3nt: TGTGCCAGCAGTTTAGGGACAGGGTTCGAGCAGTACTTC
abundance: .; len: 15; d_gene: TRBD1; v_gene: TRBV5-5; j_gene: TRBJ2-7; CDR3aa: CASSPRQGPTYEQYF; CDR3nt: TGTGCCAGCAGCCCCCGACAGGGGCCGACCTACGAGCAGTACTTC
abundance: .; len: 15; d_gene: TRBD2; v_gene: TRBV27; j_gene: TRBJ2-7; CDR3aa: CASSLSIAGVYEQYF; CDR3nt: TGTGCCAGCAGTTTATCGATAGCGGGAGTATACGAGCAGTACTTC
abundance: few; len: 13; d_gene: .; v_gene: TRBV5-1; j_gene: TRBJ1-1; CDR3aa: CASSLVVNTEAFF; CDR3nt: TGCGCCAGCAGCTTGGTTGTGAACACTGAAGCTTTCTTT
abundance: .; len: 17; d_gene: TRBD2; v_gene: TRBV4-3; j_gene: TRBJ2-7; CDR3aa: CASSQGLAGGGHYEQYF; CDR3nt: TGCGCCAGCAGCCAAGGACTAGCGGGAGGAGGGCACTACGAGCAGTACTTC
abundance: .; len: 11; d_gene: TRBD1; v_gene: TRBV25-1; j_gene: TRBJ1-2; CDR3aa: CASSQGAGYTF; CDR3nt: TGTGCCAGCAGTCAGGGGGCTGGCTACACCTTC
abundance: .; len: 14; d_gene: .; v_gene: TRBV7-2; j_gene: TRBJ1-3; CDR3aa: CASRDTETGNTIYF; CDR3nt: TGTGCCAGCAGAGATACAGAGACTGGAAACACCATATATTTT
abundance: .; len: 13; d_gene: TRBD1; v_gene: TRBV5-1; j_gene: TRBJ1-2; CDR3aa: CASRTGGEVGYTF; CDR3nt: TGCGCCAGCAGAACAGGGGGCGAAGTGGGCTACACCTTC
abundance: .; len: 16; d_gene: .; v_gene: TRBV15; j_gene: TRBJ2-7; CDR3aa: CATSNPGERPTYEQYF; CDR3nt: TGTGCCACCAGCAACCCCGGGGAGCGCCCCACCTACGAGCAGTACTTC